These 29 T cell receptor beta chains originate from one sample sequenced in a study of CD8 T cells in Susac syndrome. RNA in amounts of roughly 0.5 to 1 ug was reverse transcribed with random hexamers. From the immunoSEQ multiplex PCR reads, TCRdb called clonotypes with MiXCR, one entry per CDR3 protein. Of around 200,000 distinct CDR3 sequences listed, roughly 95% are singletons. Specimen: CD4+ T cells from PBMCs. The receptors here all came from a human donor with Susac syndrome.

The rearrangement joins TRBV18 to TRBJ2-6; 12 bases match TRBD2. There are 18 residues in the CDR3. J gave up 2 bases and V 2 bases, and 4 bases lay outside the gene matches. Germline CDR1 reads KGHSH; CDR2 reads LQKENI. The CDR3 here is CASSPGLAGITGANVLTF. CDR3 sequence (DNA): TGTGCCAGCTCACCAGGACTAGCGGGGATAACTGGGGCCAACGTCCTGACTTTC.

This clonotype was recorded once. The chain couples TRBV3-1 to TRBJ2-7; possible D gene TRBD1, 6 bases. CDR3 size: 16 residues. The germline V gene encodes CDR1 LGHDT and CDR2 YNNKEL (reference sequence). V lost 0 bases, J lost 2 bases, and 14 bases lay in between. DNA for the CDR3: TGTGCCAGCAGCCAAGAGCTGGGGGCTGGCGCCTACGAGCAGTACTTC. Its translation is CASSQELGAGAYEQYF.

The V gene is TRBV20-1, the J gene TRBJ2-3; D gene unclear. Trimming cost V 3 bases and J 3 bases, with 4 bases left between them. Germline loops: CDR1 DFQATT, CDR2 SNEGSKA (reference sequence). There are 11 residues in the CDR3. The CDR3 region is CSARLTDTQYF. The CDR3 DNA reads TGCAGTGCTAGGTTGACAGATACGCAGTATTTT.

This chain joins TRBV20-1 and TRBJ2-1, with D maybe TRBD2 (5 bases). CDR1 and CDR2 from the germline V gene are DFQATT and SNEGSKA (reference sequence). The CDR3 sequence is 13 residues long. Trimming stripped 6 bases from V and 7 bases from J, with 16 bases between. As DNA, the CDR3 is TGCAGTGCCGGAACGGGGATTTTAAATGAGCAGTTCTTC. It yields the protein CSAGTGILNEQFF.

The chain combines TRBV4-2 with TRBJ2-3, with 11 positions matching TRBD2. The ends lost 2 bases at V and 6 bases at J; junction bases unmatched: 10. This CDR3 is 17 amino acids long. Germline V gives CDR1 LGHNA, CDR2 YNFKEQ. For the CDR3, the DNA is TGTGCCAGCAGCCAACAAACTAGCGGGGGTCCGTTGGATACGCAGTATTTT. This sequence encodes CASSQQTSGGPLDTQYF.

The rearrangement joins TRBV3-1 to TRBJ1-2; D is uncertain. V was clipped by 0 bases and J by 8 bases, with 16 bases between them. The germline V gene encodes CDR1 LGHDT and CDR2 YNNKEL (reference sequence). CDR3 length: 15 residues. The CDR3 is CASSQDSTPAAGYTF. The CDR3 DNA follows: TGTGCCAGCAGCCAAGATAGTACCCCGGCGGCCGGCTACACCTTC.

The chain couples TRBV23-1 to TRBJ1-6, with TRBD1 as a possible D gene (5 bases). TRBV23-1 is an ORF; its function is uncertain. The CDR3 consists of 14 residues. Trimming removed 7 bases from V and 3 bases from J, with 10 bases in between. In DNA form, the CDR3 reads TGCGCCAGCACTATAGGGGTCTATAATTCACCCCTCCACTTT. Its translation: CASTIGVYNSPLHF.

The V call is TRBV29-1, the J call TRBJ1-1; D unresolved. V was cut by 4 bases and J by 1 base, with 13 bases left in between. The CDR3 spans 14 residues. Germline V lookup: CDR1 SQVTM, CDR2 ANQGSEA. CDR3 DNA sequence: TGCAGCGTTGTTGTATCTCGTTCGAACACTGAAGCTTTCTTT. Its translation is CSVVVSRSNTEAFF.

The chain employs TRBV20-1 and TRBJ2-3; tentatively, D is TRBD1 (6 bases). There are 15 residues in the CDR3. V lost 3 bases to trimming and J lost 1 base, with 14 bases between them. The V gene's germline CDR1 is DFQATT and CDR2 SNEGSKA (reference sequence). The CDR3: CSASQWGPRTDTQYF. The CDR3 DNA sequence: TGCAGTGCTAGCCAGTGGGGGCCGCGCACAGATACGCAGTATTTT.

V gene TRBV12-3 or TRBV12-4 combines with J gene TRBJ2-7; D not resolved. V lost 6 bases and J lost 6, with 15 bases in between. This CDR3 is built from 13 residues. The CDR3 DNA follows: TGTGCCAGCAGCGATAAAGGCCCATTCGAGCAGTACTTC. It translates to CASSDKGPFEQYF.

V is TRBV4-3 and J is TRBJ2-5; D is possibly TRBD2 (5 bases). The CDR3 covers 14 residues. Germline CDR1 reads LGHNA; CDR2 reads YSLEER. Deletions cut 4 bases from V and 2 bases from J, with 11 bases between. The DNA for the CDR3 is TGCGCCAGCAGCCCCCGACTACTACAAGAGACCCAGTACTTC. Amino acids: CASSPRLLQETQYF.

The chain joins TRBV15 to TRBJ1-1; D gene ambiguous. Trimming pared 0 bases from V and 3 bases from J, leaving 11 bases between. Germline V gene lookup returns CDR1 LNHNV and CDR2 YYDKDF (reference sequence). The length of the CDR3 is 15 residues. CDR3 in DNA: TGTGCCACCAGCAGAGATTCAGAGTGGGACACTGAAGCTTTCTTT. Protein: CATSRDSEWDTEAFF.

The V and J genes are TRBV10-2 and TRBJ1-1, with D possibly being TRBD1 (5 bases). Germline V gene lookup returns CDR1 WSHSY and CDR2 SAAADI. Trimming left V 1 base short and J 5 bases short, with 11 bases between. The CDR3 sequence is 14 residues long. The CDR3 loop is CASSEWGEVTEAFF. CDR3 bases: TGCGCCAGCAGTGAGTGGGGGGAGGTGACTGAAGCTTTCTTT.

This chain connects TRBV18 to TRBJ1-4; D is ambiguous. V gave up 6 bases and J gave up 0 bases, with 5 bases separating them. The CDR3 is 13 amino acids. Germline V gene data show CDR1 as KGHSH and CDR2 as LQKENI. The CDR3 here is CASSPSTNEKLFF. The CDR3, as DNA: TGTGCCAGCTCTCCATCAACTAATGAAAAACTGTTTTTT.

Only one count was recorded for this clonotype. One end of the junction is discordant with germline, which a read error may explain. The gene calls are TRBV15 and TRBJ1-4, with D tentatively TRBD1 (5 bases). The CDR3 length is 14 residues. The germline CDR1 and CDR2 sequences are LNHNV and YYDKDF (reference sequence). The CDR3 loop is CATSRAGTPLRTVF. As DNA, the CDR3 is TGTGCCACCAGCAGAGCCGGGACTCCCCTAAGGACTGTTTTT.

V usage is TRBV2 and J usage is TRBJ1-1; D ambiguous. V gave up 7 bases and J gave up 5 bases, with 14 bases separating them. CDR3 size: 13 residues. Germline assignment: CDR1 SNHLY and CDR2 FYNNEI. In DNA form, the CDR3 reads TGTGCCAGCAATTGGGAGGAGGTTACTGAAGCTTTCTTT. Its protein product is CASNWEEVTEAFF.

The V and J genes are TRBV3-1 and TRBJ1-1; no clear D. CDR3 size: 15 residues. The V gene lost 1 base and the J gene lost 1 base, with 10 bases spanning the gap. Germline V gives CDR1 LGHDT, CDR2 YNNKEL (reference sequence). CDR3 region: CASSQAFGANTEAFF. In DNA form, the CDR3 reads TGTGCCAGCAGCCAAGCGTTCGGCGCGAACACTGAAGCTTTCTTT. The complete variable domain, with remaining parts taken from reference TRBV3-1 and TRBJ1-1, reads DTAVSQTPKYLVTQMGNDKSIKCEQNLGHDTMYWYKQDSKKFLKIMFSYNNKELIINETVPNRFSPKSPDKAHLNLHINSLELGDSAVYFCASSQAFGANTEAFFGQGTRLTVV.

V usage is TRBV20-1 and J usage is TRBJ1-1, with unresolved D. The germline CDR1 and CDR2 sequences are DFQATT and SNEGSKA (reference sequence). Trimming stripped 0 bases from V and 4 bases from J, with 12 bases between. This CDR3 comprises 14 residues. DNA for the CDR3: TGCAGTGCTAGAGATCCCTCGGGGTCCACTGAAGCTTTCTTT. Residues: CSARDPSGSTEAFF.

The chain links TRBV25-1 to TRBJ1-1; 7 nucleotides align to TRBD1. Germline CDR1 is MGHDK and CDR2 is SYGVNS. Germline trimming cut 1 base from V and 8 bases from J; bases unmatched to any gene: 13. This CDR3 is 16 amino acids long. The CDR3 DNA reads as TGTGCCAGCAGTGAATTGTCCGGGACAGCGCCATCGGAAGCTTTCTTT. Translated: CASSELSGTAPSEAFF.

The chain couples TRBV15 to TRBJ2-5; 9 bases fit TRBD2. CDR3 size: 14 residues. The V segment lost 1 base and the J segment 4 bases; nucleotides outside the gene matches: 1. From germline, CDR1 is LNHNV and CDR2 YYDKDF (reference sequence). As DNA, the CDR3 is TGTGCCACCAGCAGAGGAGCGGGGGGAGAGACCCAGTACTTC. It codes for CATSRGAGGETQYF.

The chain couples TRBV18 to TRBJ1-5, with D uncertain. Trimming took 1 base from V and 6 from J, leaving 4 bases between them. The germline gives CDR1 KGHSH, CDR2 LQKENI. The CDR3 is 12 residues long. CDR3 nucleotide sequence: TGTGCCAGCTCACCACAGGGTCAGCCCCAGCATTTT. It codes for CASSPQGQPQHF.

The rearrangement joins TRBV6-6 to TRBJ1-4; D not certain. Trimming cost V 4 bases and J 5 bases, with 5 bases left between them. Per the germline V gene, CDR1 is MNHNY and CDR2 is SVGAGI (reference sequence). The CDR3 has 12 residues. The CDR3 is CASSSRNEKLFF. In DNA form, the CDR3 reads TGTGCCAGCAGTTCCAGAAATGAAAAACTGTTTTTT.

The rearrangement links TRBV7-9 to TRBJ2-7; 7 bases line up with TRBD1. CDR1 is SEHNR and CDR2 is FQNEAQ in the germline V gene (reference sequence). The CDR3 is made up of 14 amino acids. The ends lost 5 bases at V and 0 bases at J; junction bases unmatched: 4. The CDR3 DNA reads TGTGCCAGCAGCCTTGGACAGGCCTCCTACGAGCAGTACTTC. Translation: CASSLGQASYEQYF.

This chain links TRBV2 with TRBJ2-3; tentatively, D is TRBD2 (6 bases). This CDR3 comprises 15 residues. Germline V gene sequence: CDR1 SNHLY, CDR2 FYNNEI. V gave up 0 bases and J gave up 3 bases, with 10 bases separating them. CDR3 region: CASSEAGGATDTQYF. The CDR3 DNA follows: TGTGCCAGCAGTGAAGCTGGCGGGGCAACAGATACGCAGTATTTT.

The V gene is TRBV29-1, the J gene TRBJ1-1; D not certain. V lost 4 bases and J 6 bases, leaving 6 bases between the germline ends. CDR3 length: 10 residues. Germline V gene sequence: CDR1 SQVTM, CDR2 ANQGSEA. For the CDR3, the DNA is TGCAGCGTTGTAGGAGCTGAAGCTTTCTTT. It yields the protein CSVVGAEAFF.

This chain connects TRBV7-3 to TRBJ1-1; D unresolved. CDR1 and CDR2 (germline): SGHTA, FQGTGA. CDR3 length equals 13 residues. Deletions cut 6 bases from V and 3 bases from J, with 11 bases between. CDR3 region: CASRLRRDTEAFF. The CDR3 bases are TGTGCCAGCAGGCTTCGGCGGGACACTGAAGCTTTCTTT.

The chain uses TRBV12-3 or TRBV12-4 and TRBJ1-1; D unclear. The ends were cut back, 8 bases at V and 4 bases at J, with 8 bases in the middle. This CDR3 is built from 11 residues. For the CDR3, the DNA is TGTGCCAGCGGGCAGCCCACTGAAGCTTTCTTT. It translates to CASGQPTEAFF.

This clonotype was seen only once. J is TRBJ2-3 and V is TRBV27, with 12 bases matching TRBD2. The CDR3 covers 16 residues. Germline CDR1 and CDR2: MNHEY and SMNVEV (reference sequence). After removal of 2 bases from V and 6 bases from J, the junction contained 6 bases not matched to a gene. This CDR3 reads CASSLLAGGPLDTQYF. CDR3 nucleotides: TGTGCCAGCAGTTTACTAGCGGGGGGGCCACTCGATACGCAGTATTTT.

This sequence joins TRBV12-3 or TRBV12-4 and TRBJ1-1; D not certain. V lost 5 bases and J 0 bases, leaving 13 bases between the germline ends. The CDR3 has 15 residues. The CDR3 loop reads CASSGVIHMNTEAFF. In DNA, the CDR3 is TGTGCCAGCAGTGGGGTCATTCACATGAACACTGAAGCTTTCTTT.